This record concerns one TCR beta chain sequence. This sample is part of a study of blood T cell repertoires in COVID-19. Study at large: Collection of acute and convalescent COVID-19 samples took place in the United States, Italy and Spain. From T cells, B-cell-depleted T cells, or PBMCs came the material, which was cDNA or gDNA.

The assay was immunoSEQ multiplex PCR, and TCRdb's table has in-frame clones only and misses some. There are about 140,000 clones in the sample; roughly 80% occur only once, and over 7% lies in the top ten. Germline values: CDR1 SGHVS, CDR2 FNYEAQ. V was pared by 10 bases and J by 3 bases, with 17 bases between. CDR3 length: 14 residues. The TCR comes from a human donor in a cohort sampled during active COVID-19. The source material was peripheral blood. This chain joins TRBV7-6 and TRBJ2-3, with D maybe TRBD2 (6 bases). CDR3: CATSAPAGTDTQYF. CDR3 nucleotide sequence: TGTGCCACCTCCGCCCCTGCGGGGACAGATACGCAGTATTTT.